The clone carrying this T cell receptor (beta chain) was counted a few times. Its antigen is as yet unknown. Regions amplified from RNA transcripts were the TCR beta CDR3 regions. First-round RT-PCR with HTBI primers amplified the TCR CDR3 region. TCRdb itself ran the multiplex PCR reads through MiXCR, one entry per CDR3 protein. The profile shows 600,000 to 650,000 distinct CDR3 sequences, around 20% of them singletons. This entry comes from a study of T cells in Graves' hyperthyroidism and ophthalmopathy. The CDR3 is 16 amino acids. Trimming removed 2 bases at V and 0 bases at J, with 13 bases between. Germline V gives CDR1 GTSNPN, CDR2 SVGIG (reference sequence). Study-level results: For ophthalmopathy, model prediction preceded onset by a median 6.5 months.

Clinical symptoms, serum thyroxine, TRAb, thyroid ultrasound and orbital computed tomography established diagnosis. The PBMCs were taken from over 9.5 ml of fresh peripheral blood. Sequences were obtained from blood. This clonotype originated in a man aged 30 to 39 with Graves' ophthalmopathy. This chain connects TRBV30 to TRBJ2-2; no reliable D call. The CDR3 reads CAWSRSRTPNTGELFF. The CDR3 nucleotides are TGTGCCTGGAGTCGGTCCCGGACCCCGAACACCGGGGAGCTGTTTTTT. Based on the CDR3 plus reference TRBV30 and TRBJ2-2, the full variable domain is SQTIHQWPATLVQPVGSPLSLECTVEGTSNPNLYWYRQAAGRGLQLLFYSVGIGQISSEVPQNLSASRPQDRQFILSSKKLLLSDSGFYLCAWSRSRTPNTGELFFGEGSRLTVL.